A single sample gave rise to the 12 T cell receptor beta chains below, sequenced in a study of blood T cell repertoires in COVID-19 (dated by TCRdb to about 2020). The receptor library was made with the immunoSEQ multiplex PCR assay. TCRdb took this table from immuneACCESS and kept in-frame rearrangements with V and J called. Such tables lack part of the clones; where checked against another copy, unresolved V genes explain under half of the gap, and the rest is unexplained. Recorded for this sample are about 290,000 clones; 89% of them occurred a single time. About 1.7% of the sample rests with the top ten. The sample taken for sequencing was PBMCs or T cells enriched from blood (not recorded which). The receptors shown here come from a woman aged 40 to 50 who had recovered from COVID-19.

Concerning this clone itself: The germline gene is not matched at one end of the junction; a read error may be the cause. V is TRBV2 and J is TRBJ2-3, with a possible D match to TRBD2 (6 bases). This CDR3 is built from 13 residues. Germline-derived CDR1 and CDR2 are SNHLY and FYNNEI. For the CDR3, the DNA is TGTGCCAGCGGTGAGGGTCCCGGGGGTACGCAGTATTTT. Translating gives CASGEGPGGTQYF.

This clone was picked up many times. The chain is built from TRBV10-3 and TRBJ1-2; perhaps TRBD1 as D (5 bases). From germline, CDR1 is ENHRY and CDR2 SYGVKD. Trimming took 0 bases from V and 8 from J, leaving 10 bases between them. The CDR3 totals 13 residues. The CDR3 protein is CAISESQGYGYTF. In nucleotides, the CDR3 is TGTGCCATCAGTGAGTCTCAGGGTTACGGCTACACCTTC.

V is TRBV19 and J is TRBJ1-6, with D possibly matching TRBD1 (5 bases). The CDR3 totals 15 residues. Germline V gene lookup returns CDR1 LNHDA and CDR2 SQIVND (reference sequence). V lost 7 bases to trimming and J lost 5 bases, with 15 bases between them. The CDR3 nucleotides are TGTGCCAGTATGAGCGCCCCCAGGGATAATTCACCCCTCCACTTT. This encodes CASMSAPRDNSPLHF.

J is TRBJ1-2 and V is TRBV9; 11 bases agree with TRBD1. Trimming removed 3 bases from V and 3 bases from J; junction bases left unmatched: 10. This CDR3 contains 17 residues. Germline V lookup: CDR1 SGDLS, CDR2 YYNGEE. The CDR3 loop is CASSARDRGGQDYGYTF. CDR3 DNA sequence: TGTGCCAGCAGCGCCCGGGACAGGGGGGGCCAGGACTATGGCTACACCTTC.

This chain uses TRBV14 with TRBJ2-5; D gene uncertain. In germline, CDR1 is SGHDN, CDR2 FVKESK. V was cut by 0 bases and J by 7 bases, with 15 bases left in between. The CDR3 is made up of 15 amino acids. The CDR3 region is CASSQDRSPQRTQYF. The CDR3 DNA is TGTGCCAGCAGCCAAGATAGAAGTCCTCAGCGGACCCAGTACTTC. The complete variable domain, with remaining parts taken from reference TRBV14 and TRBJ2-5, reads EAGVTQFPSHSVIEKGQTVTLRCDPISGHDNLYWYRRVMGKEIKFLLHFVKESKQDESGMPNNRFLAERTGGTYSTLKVQPAELEDSGVYFCASSQDRSPQRTQYFGPGTRLLVL.

This chain joins TRBV19 and TRBJ1-5; the D gene is possibly TRBD1 (5 bases). The CDR3 is 15 amino acids. From germline, CDR1 is LNHDA and CDR2 SQIVND (reference sequence). V gave up 5 bases and J gave up 5 bases, with 16 bases separating them. The CDR3 DNA is TGTGCCAGTAGTCCCACCCAGGGAGGAGATCAGCCCCAGCATTTT. Its translation is CASSPTQGGDQPQHF.

The V call is TRBV4-1, the J call TRBJ1-1, with 8 bases identical to TRBD1. The J segment lost 0 bases and the V segment lost 1 base, leaving 4 bases of the junction unmatched. The CDR3 consists of 16 residues. Germline V gene sequence: CDR1 MGHRA, CDR2 YSYEKL. The CDR3 sequence is CASSQGTGTMNTEAFF. The CDR3, as DNA: TGCGCCAGCAGCCAAGGGACAGGGACTATGAACACTGAAGCTTTCTTT.

The genes are TRBV25-1 and TRBJ2-7; 12 positions match TRBD1. The V gene's germline CDR1 is MGHDK and CDR2 SYGVNS. Losses at the gene ends were 6 bases for V and 5 bases for J; bases not matched to a gene: 2. The CDR3 spans 13 residues. Written as DNA, the CDR3 is TGTGCCAGCAGGGGACAGGGGGCTCACGAGCAGTACTTC. Amino acid sequence: CASRGQGAHEQYF.

The rearrangement uses TRBV5-1 and TRBJ1-2, with D unresolved. Trimming took off 0 bases at V and 6 bases at J, with 6 bases between the two ends. Germline values: CDR1 SGHRS, CDR2 YFSETQ. This CDR3 has 12 residues. CDR3 protein: CASSLDADGYTF. CDR3 coding DNA: TGCGCCAGCAGCTTGGATGCAGATGGCTACACCTTC.

This clone was observed once. This CDR3 reads CSASPGRGTYEQYF. CDR3 nucleotides: TGCAGTGCTAGTCCCGGACGGGGAACCTACGAGCAGTACTTC. The chain employs TRBV20-1 and TRBJ2-7, with D perhaps matching TRBD2 (5 bases). The CDR3 sequence is 14 residues long. The germline V and J ends were trimmed by 3 bases and 2 bases, with 14 bases remaining between them. CDR1 and CDR2 from the germline V gene are DFQATT and SNEGSKA (reference sequence).

The V and J genes are TRBV6-6 and TRBJ2-5; 8 bases match TRBD2. The germline gives CDR1 MNHNY, CDR2 SVGAGI (reference sequence). Trimming took 5 bases from V and 1 from J; bases not matched to a gene: 6. The CDR3 is 15 amino acids. As DNA, the CDR3 is TGTGCCAGCAGTACCACGGGGGGGCTCCAAGAGACCCAGTACTTC. Translating gives CASSTTGGLQETQYF.

V and J are TRBV3-1 (or the pseudogene TRBV3-2) and TRBJ1-3, with 7 bases identical to TRBD1. Looked up from germline, CDR1 is LGHDT and CDR2 is YNNKEL (reference sequence). The CDR3 has 15 residues. Losses at the gene ends were 4 bases for V and 0 bases for J; bases not matched to a gene: 3. CDR3 in DNA: TGTGCCAGCAGCCGACAGGGCACCTCTGGAAACACCATATATTTT. As protein: CASSRQGTSGNTIYF.